Below, one TCR beta chain is given with its context. Original data processing: Estimated nucleated cell counts came from reference gene primer amplification. Assay: immunoSEQ multiplex PCR; the TCRdb copy retains only in-frame clones and omits some. V and J calls and clone size are given by that table; D and trimming were obtained from the DNA. Among 240,000 or so clones listed, about four fifths were seen once. The V gene's germline CDR1 is LGHDT and CDR2 YNNKEL (reference sequence). The CDR3 spans 15 residues. Trimming took 6 bases from V and 3 from J; bases not matched to a gene: 5. The data stem from a study of blood T cell repertoires in COVID-19. Study context: Researchers got acute and convalescent COVID-19 samples from the United States, Italy and Spain. T cells, B-cell-depleted T cells, or PBMCs provided the cDNA or gDNA that served as material.

The sample taken for sequencing was peripheral blood. This sequence joins TRBV3-1 (or the pseudogene TRBV3-2) and TRBJ2-1; TRBD2 agrees at 10 bases. The origin of this receptor is a woman between 18 and 29 years old with acute or convalescent COVID-19. Here the CDR3 reads CASRRSGRIYNEQFF. The CDR3 DNA reads as TGTGCCAGCAGGCGTAGCGGGAGGATCTACAATGAGCAGTTCTTC.